This TCR beta chain was found in a study of cytomegalovirus exposure and HLA in healthy donors. Germline assignment: CDR1 SGHTA and CDR2 FQGTGA. This CDR3 is 15 amino acids long. Losses at the gene ends were 5 bases for V and 9 bases for J; bases not matched to a gene: 7. Primers: 60 Vbeta forward and 13 Jbeta reverse. Only in-frame clones appear in the TCRdb table, and some are missing; sequencing was by immunoSEQ multiplex PCR. The profile shows more than 85,000 clones, over 80% of them singletons. Study-wide results and caveats: Researchers reported in a later analysis that a missense DCLRE1C variant was tied to TCR beta V- and J-gene trimming. In a later analysis, specific HLA alleles were associated with some 16,000 TCR beta sequences at a 0.05 false discovery rate. An ancestry cluster, one associated with Asian ancestry, reportedly showed fewer N-insertions than the roughly 670-donor mean in a later analysis. Highly shared variants forming one cluster were likely a sequencing artifact.

Of note for this clone: What it binds is not known.

The sample comprised PBMCs. This TCR was recovered from a man younger than 35 in good health and CMV-seronegative. The V call is TRBV7-3, the J call TRBJ2-1, with 13 bases lining up with TRBD2. The CDR3 nucleotides read TGTGCCAGCAGCACGGGACTAGCGGGATATCGTGAGCAGTTCTTC. Translation: CASSTGLAGYREQFF.